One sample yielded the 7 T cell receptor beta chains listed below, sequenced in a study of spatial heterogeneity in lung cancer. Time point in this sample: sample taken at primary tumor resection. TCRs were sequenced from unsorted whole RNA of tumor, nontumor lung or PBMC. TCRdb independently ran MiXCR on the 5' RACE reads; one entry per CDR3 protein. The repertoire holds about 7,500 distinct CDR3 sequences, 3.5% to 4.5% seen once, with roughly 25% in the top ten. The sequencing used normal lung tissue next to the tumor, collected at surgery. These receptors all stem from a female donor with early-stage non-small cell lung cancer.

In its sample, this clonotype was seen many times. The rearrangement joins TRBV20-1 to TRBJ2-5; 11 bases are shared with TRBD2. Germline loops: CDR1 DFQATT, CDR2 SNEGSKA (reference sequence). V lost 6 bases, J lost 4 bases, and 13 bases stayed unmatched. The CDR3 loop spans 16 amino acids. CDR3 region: CSATQGASGGLETQYF. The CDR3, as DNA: TGCAGTGCCACCCAGGGGGCTAGCGGGGGGCTAGAGACCCAGTACTTC.

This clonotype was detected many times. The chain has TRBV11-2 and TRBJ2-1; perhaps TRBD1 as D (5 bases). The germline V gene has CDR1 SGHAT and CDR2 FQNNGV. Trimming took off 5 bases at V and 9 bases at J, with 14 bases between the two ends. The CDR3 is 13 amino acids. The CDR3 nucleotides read TGTGCCAGCAGCCTGACAGATACCGGTGAGCAGTTCTTC. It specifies CASSLTDTGEQFF.

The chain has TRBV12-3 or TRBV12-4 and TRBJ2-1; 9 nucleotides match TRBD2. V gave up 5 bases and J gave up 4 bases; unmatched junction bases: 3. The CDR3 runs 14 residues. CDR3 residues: CASSPTSGYNEQFF. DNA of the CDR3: TGTGCCAGCAGTCCGACTAGCGGTTACAATGAGCAGTTCTTC.

CDR3 protein: CASSLARTGVTEAFF. CDR3 DNA sequence: TGTGCCAGCAGCTTAGCCCGGACAGGGGTCACTGAAGCTTTCTTT. The genes are TRBV7-2 and TRBJ1-1, with TRBD1 identical over 9 bases. CDR3 length: 15 amino acids. Germline assignment: CDR1 SGHTA and CDR2 FQGNSA. V lost 0 bases, J lost 4 bases, and 3 bases stayed unmatched.

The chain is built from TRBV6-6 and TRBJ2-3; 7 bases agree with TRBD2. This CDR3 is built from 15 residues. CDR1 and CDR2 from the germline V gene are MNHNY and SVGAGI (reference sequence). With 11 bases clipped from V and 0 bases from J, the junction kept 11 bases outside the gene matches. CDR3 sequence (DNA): TGTGCCGGGCGTGTGGCGGGAGCTAGCACAGATACGCAGTATTTT. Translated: CAGRVAGASTDTQYF.

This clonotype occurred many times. CDR3 amino acids: CASTRTGTGVGYTF. In DNA, the CDR3 is TGTGCCAGCACAAGAACAGGCACAGGGGTGGGCTACACCTTC. The chain uses TRBV6-5 and TRBJ1-2; 7 bases agree with TRBD1. This CDR3 comprises 14 residues. The germline V gene has CDR1 MNHEY and CDR2 SVGAGI. With V trimmed by 7 bases and J by 8 bases, 13 bases remained unmatched.

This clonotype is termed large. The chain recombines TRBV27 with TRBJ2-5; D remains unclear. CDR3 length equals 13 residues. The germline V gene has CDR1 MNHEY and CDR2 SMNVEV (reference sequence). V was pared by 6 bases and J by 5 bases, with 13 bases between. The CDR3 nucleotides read TGTGCCAGCAGACCCACTTTCCCGGAGACCCAGTACTTC. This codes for CASRPTFPETQYF.